This T cell receptor (beta chain) was obtained from a study of blood T cell repertoires in COVID-19. Study at large: Samples taken during acute and convalescent COVID-19 were collected in the United States, Italy and Spain. The analysed material was cDNA or gDNA that came from T cells, B-cell-depleted T cells, or PBMCs.

Only in-frame clones appear in the TCRdb table, and some are missing; sequencing was by immunoSEQ multiplex PCR. The profile shows 250,000 to 300,000 clones, more than 70% of them singletons. The CDR3 covers 18 residues. V gave up 1 base and J gave up 2 bases, with 16 bases separating them. Germline V gene data show CDR1 as SGHKS and CDR2 as YYEKEE (reference sequence). The chain is built from TRBV5-5 and TRBJ2-6, with a possible D match to TRBD1 (6 bases). Sequences were obtained from PBMCs or T cells enriched from blood (not recorded which). This sequence was found in a woman aged 55-70 years in a cohort exposed to, infected with or recovered from COVID-19 (not recorded which). In nucleotides, the CDR3 is TGTGCCAGCAGCTTGCACCCTACTGGGGGCGCTGGGGCCAACGTCCTGACTTTC. Encoded protein: CASSLHPTGGAGANVLTF.